This T cell receptor (beta chain) was obtained from a study of response to subunit inactivated influenza vaccine. The CDR3 spans 13 residues. V shed 3 bases and J shed 6 bases, with 9 bases lying between them. Germline CDR1 is MNHEY and CDR2 is SVGAGI. TCRdb fed the RT-PCR reads into MiXCR, producing one record per CDR3 protein. The data contain about half a million distinct CDR3 sequences, approximately 9.9% of them singletons. The sample was PBMCs from blood, taken more than 35 days after vaccination. The sequence was obtained from a man aged 50-60 years who received an inactivated influenza vaccine. The chain recombines TRBV6-5 with TRBJ2-1; no reliable D call. As DNA, the CDR3 is TGTGCCAGCAGTTATGACATGATCAATGAGCAGTTCTTC. It codes for CASSYDMINEQFF.